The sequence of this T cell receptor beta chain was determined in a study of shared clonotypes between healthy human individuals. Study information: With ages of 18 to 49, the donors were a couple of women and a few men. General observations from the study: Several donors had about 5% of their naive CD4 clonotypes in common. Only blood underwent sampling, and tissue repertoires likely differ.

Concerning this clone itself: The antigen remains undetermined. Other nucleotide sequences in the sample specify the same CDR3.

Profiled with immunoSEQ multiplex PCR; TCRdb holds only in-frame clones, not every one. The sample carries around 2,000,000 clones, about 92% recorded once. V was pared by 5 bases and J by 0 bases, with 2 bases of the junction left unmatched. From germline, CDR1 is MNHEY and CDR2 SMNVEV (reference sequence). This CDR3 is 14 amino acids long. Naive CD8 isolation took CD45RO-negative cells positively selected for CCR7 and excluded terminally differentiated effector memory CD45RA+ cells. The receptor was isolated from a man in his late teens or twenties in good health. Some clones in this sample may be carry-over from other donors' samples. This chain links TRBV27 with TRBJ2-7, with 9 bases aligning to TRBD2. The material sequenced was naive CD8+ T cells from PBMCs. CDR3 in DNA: TGTGCCAGCAGTCTAGCGGGAAGCTCCTACGAGCAGTACTTC. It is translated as CASSLAGSSYEQYF.